This T cell receptor beta chain was found in a study of CD8+CD57+ T cells in acquired aplastic anemia. Study as a whole: Sorted CD4+ plus CD8+ cells gave DNA averaging about 3.2 ug. Points from the study as a whole: Both patients and controls carried the same twenty-nine CD8+ CDR3 sequences.

TCR beta VDJ and CDR3 profiles were obtained from a genomic DNA template. Each CDR3 protein is one row after TCRdb ran MiXCR on the reads. The repertoire consists of 250,000 to 350,000 distinct CDR3 sequences, with approximately 57% occurring once and the leading ten covering around 7.6%. In regard to this clonotype: Its target is not known.

The V gene lost 11 bases and the J gene lost 10 bases, with 22 bases spanning the gap. The CDR3 is made up of 14 amino acids. Germline V gene data show CDR1 as KGHDR and CDR2 as SFDVKD. The source is a human donor with severe aplastic anemia or a healthy control (not recorded which). The sequenced sample was sorted CD4+, CD8+, or CD8+CD57+ T cells (not recorded which) from PBMCs. This chain uses TRBV24-1 with TRBJ1-4; D ambiguous. In DNA form, the CDR3 reads TGTGCCAATCGACGCACGGAAATGAAGGGAAAACTGTTTTTT. It codes for CANRRTEMKGKLFF.